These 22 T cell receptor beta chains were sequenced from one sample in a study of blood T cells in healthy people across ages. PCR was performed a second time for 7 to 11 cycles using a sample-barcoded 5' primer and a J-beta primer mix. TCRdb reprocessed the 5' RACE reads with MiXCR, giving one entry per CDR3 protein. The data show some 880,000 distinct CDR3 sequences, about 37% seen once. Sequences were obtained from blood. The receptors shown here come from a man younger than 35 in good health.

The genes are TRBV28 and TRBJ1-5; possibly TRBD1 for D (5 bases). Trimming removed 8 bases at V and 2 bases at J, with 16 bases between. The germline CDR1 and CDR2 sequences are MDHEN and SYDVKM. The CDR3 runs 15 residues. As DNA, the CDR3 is TGTGCCAGCCTGGGGGGAGGGCCTGGCAATCAGCCCCAGCATTTT. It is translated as CASLGGGPGNQPQHF.

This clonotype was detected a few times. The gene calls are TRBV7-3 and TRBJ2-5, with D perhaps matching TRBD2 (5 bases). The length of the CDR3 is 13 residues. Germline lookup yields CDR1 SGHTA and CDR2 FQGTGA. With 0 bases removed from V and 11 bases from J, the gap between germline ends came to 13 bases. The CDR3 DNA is TGTGCCAGCAGCTTAACATGGGAGAATGAGCAGTACTTC. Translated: CASSLTWENEQYF.

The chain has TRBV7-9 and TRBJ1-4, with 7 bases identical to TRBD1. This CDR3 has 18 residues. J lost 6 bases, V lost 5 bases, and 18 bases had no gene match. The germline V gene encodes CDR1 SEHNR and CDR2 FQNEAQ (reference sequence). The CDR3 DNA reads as TGTGCCAGCAGCCCCCTTGGGAGGGGGCGCTTTGAAGATGAAAAACTGTTTTTT. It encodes CASSPLGRGRFEDEKLFF.

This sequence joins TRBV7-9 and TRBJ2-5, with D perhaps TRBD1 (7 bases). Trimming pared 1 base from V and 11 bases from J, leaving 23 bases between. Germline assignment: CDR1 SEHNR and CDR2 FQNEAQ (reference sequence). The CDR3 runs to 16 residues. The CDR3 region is CASSLGRGVVYNEQYF. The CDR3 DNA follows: TGTGCCAGCAGCTTAGGCAGGGGGGTAGTCTACAATGAGCAGTACTTC.

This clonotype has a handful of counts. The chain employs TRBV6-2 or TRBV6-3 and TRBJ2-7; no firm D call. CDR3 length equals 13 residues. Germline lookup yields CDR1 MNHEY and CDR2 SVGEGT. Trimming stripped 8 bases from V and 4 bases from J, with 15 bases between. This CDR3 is CASEATSDYEQYF. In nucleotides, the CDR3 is TGTGCCAGCGAGGCCACCTCCGATTACGAGCAGTACTTC.

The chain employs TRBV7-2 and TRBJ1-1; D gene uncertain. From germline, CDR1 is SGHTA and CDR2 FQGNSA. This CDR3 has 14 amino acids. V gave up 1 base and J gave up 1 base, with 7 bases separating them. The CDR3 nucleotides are TGTGCCAGCAGCTTAGGGTGGGCGAACACTGAAGCTTTCTTT. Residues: CASSLGWANTEAFF.

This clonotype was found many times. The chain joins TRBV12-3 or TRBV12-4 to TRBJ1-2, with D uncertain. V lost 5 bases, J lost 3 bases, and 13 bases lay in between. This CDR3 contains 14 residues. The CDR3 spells CASSPRFGDYGYTF. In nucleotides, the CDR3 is TGTGCCAGCAGTCCTAGGTTCGGTGACTATGGCTACACCTTC.

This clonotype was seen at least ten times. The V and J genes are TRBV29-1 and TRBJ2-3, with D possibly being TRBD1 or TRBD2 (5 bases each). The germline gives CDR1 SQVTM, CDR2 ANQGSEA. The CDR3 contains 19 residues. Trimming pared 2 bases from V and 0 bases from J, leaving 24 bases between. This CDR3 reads CSVESLVVRGRLSTDTQYF. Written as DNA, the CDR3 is TGCAGCGTTGAATCCCTCGTGGTCCGGGGACGGTTGAGCACAGATACGCAGTATTTT.

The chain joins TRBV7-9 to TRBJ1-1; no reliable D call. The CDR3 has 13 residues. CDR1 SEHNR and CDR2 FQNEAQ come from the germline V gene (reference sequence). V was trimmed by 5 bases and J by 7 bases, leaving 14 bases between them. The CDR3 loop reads CASSDREESEAFF. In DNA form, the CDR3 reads TGTGCCAGCAGCGATCGGGAGGAGAGTGAAGCTTTCTTT.

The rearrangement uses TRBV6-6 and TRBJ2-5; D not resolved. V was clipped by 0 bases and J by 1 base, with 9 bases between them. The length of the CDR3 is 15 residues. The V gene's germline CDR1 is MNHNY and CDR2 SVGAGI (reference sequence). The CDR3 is CASSYSTPVQETQYF. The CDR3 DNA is TGTGCCAGCAGTTACTCGACCCCAGTCCAAGAGACCCAGTACTTC.

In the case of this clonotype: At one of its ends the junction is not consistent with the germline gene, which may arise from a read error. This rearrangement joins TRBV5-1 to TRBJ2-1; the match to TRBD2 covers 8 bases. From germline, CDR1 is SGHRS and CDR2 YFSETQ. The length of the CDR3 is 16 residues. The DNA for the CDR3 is TGCGCCAGCAGCCGCCCCGGGGGGGCTCCTACAATGAGCAGTTCTTTC. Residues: CASSRPGGAPTMSSSF.

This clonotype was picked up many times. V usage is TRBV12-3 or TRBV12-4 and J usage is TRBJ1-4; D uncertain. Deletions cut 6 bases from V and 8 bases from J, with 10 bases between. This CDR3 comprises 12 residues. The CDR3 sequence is CASRGRGEKLFF. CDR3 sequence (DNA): TGTGCCAGCAGGGGAAGAGGAGAAAAACTGTTTTTT.

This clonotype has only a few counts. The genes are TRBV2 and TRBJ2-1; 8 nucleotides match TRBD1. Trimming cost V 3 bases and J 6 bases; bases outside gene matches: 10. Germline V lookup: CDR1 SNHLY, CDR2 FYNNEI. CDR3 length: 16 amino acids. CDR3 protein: CASSERAGGLFNEQFF. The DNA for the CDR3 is TGTGCCAGCAGTGAGAGGGCAGGGGGCCTCTTCAATGAGCAGTTCTTC.

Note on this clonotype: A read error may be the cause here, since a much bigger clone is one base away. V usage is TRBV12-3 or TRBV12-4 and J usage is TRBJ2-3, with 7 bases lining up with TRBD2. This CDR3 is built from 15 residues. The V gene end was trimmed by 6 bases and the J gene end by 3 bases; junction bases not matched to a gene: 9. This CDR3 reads CASRSIRGVTDTQYF. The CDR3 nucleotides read TGTGCCAGCAGGTCAATCCGGGGGGTTACAGATACGCAGTATTTT.

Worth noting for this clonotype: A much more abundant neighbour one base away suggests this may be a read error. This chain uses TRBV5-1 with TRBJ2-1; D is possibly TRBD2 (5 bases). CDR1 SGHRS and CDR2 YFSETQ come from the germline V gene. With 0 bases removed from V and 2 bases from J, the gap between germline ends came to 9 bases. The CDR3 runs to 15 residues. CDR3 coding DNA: TGCGCCAGCAGCTTGGAGGGAGCAACCTACAATGAGCAGTTCTTC. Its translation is CASSLEGATYNEQFF.

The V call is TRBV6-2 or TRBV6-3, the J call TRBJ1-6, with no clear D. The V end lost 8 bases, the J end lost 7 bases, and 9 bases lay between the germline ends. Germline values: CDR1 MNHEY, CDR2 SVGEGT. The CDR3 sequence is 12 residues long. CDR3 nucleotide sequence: TGTGCCAGCGAATCCTGGAATTCACCCCTCCACTTT. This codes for CASESWNSPLHF.

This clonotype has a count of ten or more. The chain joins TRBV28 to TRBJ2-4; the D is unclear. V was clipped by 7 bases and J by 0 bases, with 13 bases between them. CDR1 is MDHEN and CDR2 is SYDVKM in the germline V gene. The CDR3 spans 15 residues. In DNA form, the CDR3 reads TGTGCCAGCAAAAAAGGTACCCAAGCCAAAAACATTCAGTACTTC. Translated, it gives CASKKGTQAKNIQYF. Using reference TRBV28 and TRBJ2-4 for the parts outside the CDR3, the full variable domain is DVKVTQSSRYLVKRTGEKVFLECVQDMDHENMFWYRQDPGLGLRLIYFSYDVKMKEKGDIPEGYSVSREKKERFSLILESASTNQTSMYLCASKKGTQAKNIQYFGAGTRLSVL.

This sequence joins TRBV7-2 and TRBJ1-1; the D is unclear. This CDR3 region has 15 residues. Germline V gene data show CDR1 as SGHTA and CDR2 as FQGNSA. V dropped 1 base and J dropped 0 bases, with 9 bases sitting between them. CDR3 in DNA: TGTGCCAGCAGCTTAGGAGAGAACCTGAACACTGAAGCTTTCTTT. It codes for CASSLGENLNTEAFF.

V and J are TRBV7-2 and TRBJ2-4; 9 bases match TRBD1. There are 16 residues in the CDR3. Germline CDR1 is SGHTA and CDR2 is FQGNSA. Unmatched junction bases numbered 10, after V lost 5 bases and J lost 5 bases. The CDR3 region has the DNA TGTGCCAGCAGCGCCCGGACAGGGGTGGAGGAAAACATTCAGTACTTC. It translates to CASSARTGVEENIQYF.

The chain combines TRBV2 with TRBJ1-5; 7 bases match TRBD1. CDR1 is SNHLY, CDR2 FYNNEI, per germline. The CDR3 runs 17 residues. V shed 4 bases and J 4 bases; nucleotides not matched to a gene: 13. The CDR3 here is CASSGDLGTDLNQPQHF. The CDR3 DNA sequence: TGTGCCAGCAGTGGAGACCTTGGGACAGACCTTAATCAGCCCCAGCATTTT.

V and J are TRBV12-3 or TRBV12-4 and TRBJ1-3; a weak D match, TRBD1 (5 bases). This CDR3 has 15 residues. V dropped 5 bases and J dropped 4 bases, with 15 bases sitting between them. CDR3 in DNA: TGTGCCAGCAGTCCGCTGCGGGGGTTGGGAAACACCATATATTTT. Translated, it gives CASSPLRGLGNTIYF.

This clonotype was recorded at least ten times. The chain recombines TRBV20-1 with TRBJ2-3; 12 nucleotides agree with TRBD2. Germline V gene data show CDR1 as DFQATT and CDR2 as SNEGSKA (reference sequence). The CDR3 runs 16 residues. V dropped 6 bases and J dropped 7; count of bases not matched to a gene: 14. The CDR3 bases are TGCAGTGCCTGCCCCCCACTAGCGGGGGGCACGAATACGCAGTATTTT. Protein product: CSACPPLAGGTNTQYF.